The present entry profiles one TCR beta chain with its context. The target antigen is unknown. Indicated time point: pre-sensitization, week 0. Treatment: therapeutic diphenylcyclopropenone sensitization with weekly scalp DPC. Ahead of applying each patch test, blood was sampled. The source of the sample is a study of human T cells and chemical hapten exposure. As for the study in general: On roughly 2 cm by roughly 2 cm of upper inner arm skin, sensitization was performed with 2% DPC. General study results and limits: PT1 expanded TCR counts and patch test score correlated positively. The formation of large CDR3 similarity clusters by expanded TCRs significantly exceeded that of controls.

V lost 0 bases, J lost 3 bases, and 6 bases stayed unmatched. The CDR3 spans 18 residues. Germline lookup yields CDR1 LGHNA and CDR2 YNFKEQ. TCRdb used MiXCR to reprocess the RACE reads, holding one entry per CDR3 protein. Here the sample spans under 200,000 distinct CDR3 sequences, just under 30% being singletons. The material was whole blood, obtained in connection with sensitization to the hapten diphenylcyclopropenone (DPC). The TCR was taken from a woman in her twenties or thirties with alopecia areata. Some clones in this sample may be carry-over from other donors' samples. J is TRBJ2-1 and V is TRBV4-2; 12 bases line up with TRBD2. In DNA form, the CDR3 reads TGTGCCAGCAGCCAAGATCCCGGACTAGCGGGACTCTACAATGAGCAGTTCTTC. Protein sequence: CASSQDPGLAGLYNEQFF.